Presented here are 32 T cell receptor beta chains from one specimen sequenced in a study of cytomegalovirus exposure and HLA in healthy donors. The PCR had 60 Vbeta and 13 Jbeta primers. The data were produced by immunoSEQ multiplex PCR, yet TCRdb's version contains in-frame clones alone and is incomplete. Here the sample spans some 240,000 clones, about nine tenths being singletons. Sequencing was done on a sample of PBMCs. The receptors derive from a girl aged 2-9 years in good health and CMV-seronegative.

The chain uses TRBV4-1 and TRBJ2-7; unclear D gene. The CDR3 is 13 residues long. Per germline, CDR1 MGHRA and CDR2 YSYEKL. V dropped 2 bases and J dropped 7 bases, with 12 bases sitting between them. This CDR3 is CASSQNPHLEQYF. In DNA, the CDR3 is TGCGCCAGCAGCCAAAACCCTCACCTAGAGCAGTACTTC.

V usage is TRBV27 and J usage is TRBJ1-2; the D is unclear. Germline assignment: CDR1 MNHEY and CDR2 SMNVEV (reference sequence). With 10 bases removed from V and 6 bases from J, the gap between germline ends came to 15 bases. The CDR3 runs 12 residues. DNA of the CDR3: TGTGCCATTCCGAGGTGGTTCGATGGCTACACCTTC. It encodes CAIPRWFDGYTF.

The V and J genes are TRBV5-4 and TRBJ2-7; D unresolved. The CDR3 covers 13 residues. V lost 0 bases and J lost 2, with 6 bases in between. CDR1 is SGHNT, CDR2 YYREEE, per germline (reference sequence). Here the CDR3 reads CASSLDGAYEQYF. CDR3 in DNA: TGTGCCAGCAGCTTGGACGGAGCCTACGAGCAGTACTTC.

The gene calls are TRBV5-1 and TRBJ1-3; the D gene is possibly TRBD1 (6 bases). Germline V gene sequence: CDR1 SGHRS, CDR2 YFSETQ. The ends were cut back, 4 bases at V and 8 bases at J, with 13 bases in the middle. This CDR3 has 13 residues. CDR3 protein: CASSEGQRDTIYF. For the CDR3, the DNA is TGCGCCAGCAGCGAAGGACAGAGGGACACCATATATTTT.

This chain uses TRBV29-1 with TRBJ1-2; 10 positions match TRBD1. The length of the CDR3 is 12 residues. Germline V lookup: CDR1 SQVTM, CDR2 ANQGSEA. V lost 4 bases, J lost 8 bases, and 4 bases stayed unmatched. The CDR3 loop is CSVAGTGDGYTF. The DNA of the CDR3 is TGCAGCGTTGCGGGGACAGGGGACGGCTACACCTTC.

The chain links TRBV10-3 to TRBJ2-3; TRBD2 matches 14 bases. This CDR3 comprises 17 residues. With V trimmed by 0 bases and J by 4 bases, 3 bases remained unmatched. Germline V lookup: CDR1 ENHRY, CDR2 SYGVKD. The CDR3 DNA reads TGTGCCATCAGTGAGTCGACTAGCGGGAGGGGTGCAGATACGCAGTATTTT. Translation gives CAISESTSGRGADTQYF.

This chain uses TRBV5-1 with TRBJ1-1; D gene ambiguous. V was shortened by 0 bases and J by 3 bases, with 12 bases between the two germline ends. The CDR3 is made up of 15 amino acids. Per the germline V gene, CDR1 is SGHRS and CDR2 is YFSETQ. CDR3 amino acids: CASSLERGKDTEAFF. Here the CDR3 DNA reads TGCGCCAGCAGCTTGGAAAGAGGAAAGGACACTGAAGCTTTCTTT.

The chain is built from TRBV5-6 and TRBJ2-3; 9 bases match TRBD1. Trimming took 4 bases from V and 1 from J; bases not matched to a gene: 4. Germline loops: CDR1 SGHDT, CDR2 YYEEEE. The CDR3 is 15 residues long. The CDR3 DNA is TGTGCCAGCAGCCGGACAGGGGAAGGCACAGATACGCAGTATTTT. This translates into CASSRTGEGTDTQYF. Using reference TRBV5-6 and TRBJ2-3 for the parts outside the CDR3, the full variable domain is DAGVTQSPTHLIKTRGQQVTLRCSPKSGHDTVSWYQQALGQGPQFIFQYYEEEERQRGNFPDRFSGHQFPNYSSELNVNALLLGDSALYLCASSRTGEGTDTQYFGPGTRLTVL.

This clone showed up just once. This rearrangement joins TRBV5-3 to TRBJ1-1, with 11 bases fitting TRBD1. TRBV5-3 is flagged as an ORF with uncertain function. CDR3 length: 14 amino acids. V trimming: 3 bases; J trimming: 5 bases; junction bases outside the gene matches: 3. CDR3 sequence (DNA): TGTGCCAGAAGCTCACGGGACAGGGGGACTGAAGCTTTCTTT. It encodes CARSSRDRGTEAFF.

The V and J genes are TRBV14 and TRBJ2-7; TRBD2 might be the D (5 bases). Germline CDR1 SGHDN, CDR2 FVKESK. With 4 bases removed from V and 0 bases from J, the gap between germline ends came to 13 bases. The CDR3 has 15 residues. The CDR3 is CASSPSVGSSYEQYF. The CDR3 DNA reads as TGTGCCAGCAGCCCCTCTGTGGGGAGCTCCTACGAGCAGTACTTC.

This sequence joins TRBV2 and TRBJ1-3; TRBD1 matches at 7 bases. The CDR3 consists of 14 residues. Germline assignment: CDR1 SNHLY and CDR2 FYNNEI. V was pared by 6 bases and J by 3 bases, with 5 bases of the junction left unmatched. The CDR3 DNA is TGTGCCAGCAGGGATACAGGGGATGGAAACACCATATATTTT. Its protein product is CASRDTGDGNTIYF.

The chain carries TRBV9 and TRBJ2-3; 7 bases line up with TRBD2. CDR1 SGDLS and CDR2 YYNGEE come from the germline V gene. CDR3 length: 16 residues. The V segment lost 0 bases and the J segment 2 bases; nucleotides outside the gene matches: 6. The chain's CDR3 is CASSVAVGGDTDTQYF. CDR3 DNA: TGTGCCAGCAGCGTAGCGGTGGGGGGGGACACAGATACGCAGTATTTT.

This sequence joins TRBV6-1 and TRBJ1-2; 10 nucleotides align to TRBD1. CDR1 and CDR2 from the germline V gene are MNHNS and SASEGT. This CDR3 has 14 amino acids. V lost 4 bases to trimming and J lost 8 bases; unmatched junction nucleotides: 7. CDR3 in amino acids: CASSGWDRGYGYTF. In DNA, the CDR3 is TGTGCCAGCAGTGGCTGGGACAGGGGCTACGGCTACACCTTC.

The chain uses TRBV27 and TRBJ1-1; 7 nucleotides align to TRBD1. CDR1 is MNHEY, CDR2 SMNVEV, per germline (reference sequence). The trim removed 5 bases at V and 0 bases at J, leaving 12 bases unmatched. The length of the CDR3 is 17 residues. CDR3 DNA sequence: TGTGCCAGCAGTCCCGTGTTTTCAGGGGGGCTGAACACTGAAGCTTTCTTT. Amino acids: CASSPVFSGGLNTEAFF.

This clone appeared once. The chain has TRBV30 and TRBJ2-1, with TRBD1 identical over 11 bases. The germline CDR1 and CDR2 sequences are GTSNPN and SVGIG (reference sequence). CDR3 length: 13 residues. J was trimmed by 9 bases and V by 4 bases; bases with no gene match: 5. For the CDR3, the DNA is TGTGCCTGGACTCGGGACAGGGGGACTGAGCAGTTCTTC. Residues: CAWTRDRGTEQFF.

J is TRBJ2-1 and V is TRBV5-1; the match to TRBD2 covers 13 bases. J lost 9 bases, V lost 4 bases, and 10 bases had no gene match. The CDR3 covers 16 residues. The germline V gene encodes CDR1 SGHRS and CDR2 YFSETQ. The CDR3 region is CASSTPLAGGQGEQFF. The DNA for the CDR3 is TGCGCCAGCAGCACCCCACTAGCGGGGGGGCAGGGTGAGCAGTTCTTC.

The chain links TRBV4-1 to TRBJ2-1; 9 nucleotides line up with TRBD2. The CDR3 extends over 15 amino acids. J was trimmed by 7 bases and V by 1 base; bases with no gene match: 5. CDR1 is MGHRA, CDR2 YSYEKL, per germline. In DNA, the CDR3 is TGCGCCAGCAGCCAAGGGGGCGGGAGGGGTAATGAGCAGTTCTTC. It translates to CASSQGGGRGNEQFF.

The chain joins TRBV27 to TRBJ1-1; no clear D. The V and J ends lost 3 bases and 1 base respectively, with 12 bases between them. The CDR3 runs 15 residues. Germline assignment: CDR1 MNHEY and CDR2 SMNVEV (reference sequence). In DNA, the CDR3 is TGTGCCAGCAGTTTGAGTATTAATACGAACACTGAAGCTTTCTTT. Translating it yields CASSLSINTNTEAFF.

V usage is TRBV29-1 and J usage is TRBJ2-1; 7 nucleotides line up with TRBD2. The junction had 12 bases not matched to a gene; V was cut back by 2 bases and J by 5 bases. The CDR3 runs 16 residues. Germline CDR1 SQVTM, CDR2 ANQGSEA. This chain's CDR3 is CSVENHRGGTHNEQFF. The CDR3 bases are TGCAGCGTTGAAAACCATCGCGGGGGTACCCACAATGAGCAGTTCTTC.

The V gene is TRBV28, the J gene TRBJ1-4; unclear D gene. The V gene's germline CDR1 is MDHEN and CDR2 SYDVKM. The CDR3 is made up of 14 amino acids. V was clipped by 10 bases and J by 7 bases, with 19 bases between them. Here the CDR3 DNA reads TGTGCCACCCCCCGTGGGAGCAGTCCTGAAAAACTGTTTTTT. It codes for CATPRGSSPEKLFF. Looking up the rest from reference TRBV28 and TRBJ1-4 gives the full variable domain: DVKVTQSSRYLVKRTGEKVFLECVQDMDHENMFWYRQDPGLGLRLIYFSYDVKMKEKGDIPEGYSVSREKKERFSLILESASTNQTSMYLCATPRGSSPEKLFFGSGTQLSVL.

This clone has just one count. CDR3 bases: TGTGCCAGCAGTGTAGGTCTACTATACAATGAGCAGTTCTTC. Amino acid sequence: CASSVGLLYNEQFF. The chain has TRBV28 and TRBJ2-1, with D uncertain. Germline CDR1 MDHEN, CDR2 SYDVKM. Trimming left V 5 bases short and J 4 bases short, with 12 bases between. This CDR3 has 14 residues.

V usage is TRBV6-5 and J usage is TRBJ2-3; 11 nucleotides agree with TRBD2. The CDR3 length is 15 residues. The ends lost 6 bases at V and 0 bases at J; junction bases unmatched: 2. CDR1 and CDR2 (germline): MNHEY, SVGAGI. The CDR3 spells CASRRTSGSTDTQYF. The CDR3 region has the DNA TGTGCCAGCAGACGGACTAGCGGGAGCACAGATACGCAGTATTTT.

This clone was seen just once. The genes are TRBV19 and TRBJ2-3; tentatively, D is TRBD1 (6 bases). Trimming shortened V by 7 bases and J by 5 bases, and 16 bases separated the two germline ends. This CDR3 is 14 amino acids long. The germline gives CDR1 LNHDA, CDR2 SQIVND (reference sequence). CDR3 coding DNA: TGTGCCAGTAAACGACAGGTTGCACAAGATACGCAGTATTTT. This gives the protein CASKRQVAQDTQYF.

CDR3 sequence (DNA): TGTGCCAGCTCTACCACTGAAGGGGGCTCCTACGAGCAGTACTTC. Protein sequence: CASSTTEGGSYEQYF. The chain links TRBV18 to TRBJ2-7; D is possibly TRBD1 (6 bases). The CDR3 is made up of 15 amino acids. Germline CDR1 KGHSH, CDR2 LQKENI. V was trimmed by 6 bases and J by 0 bases, leaving 15 bases between them.

The chain uses TRBV5-1 and TRBJ1-1, with a tentative D call TRBD1 (6 bases). The V gene's germline CDR1 is SGHRS and CDR2 YFSETQ. The CDR3 totals 14 residues. V lost 3 bases, J lost 1 base, and 10 bases lay in between. The CDR3 DNA reads as TGCGCCAGCAGCTACCGGACAGCGAACACTGAAGCTTTCTTT. It encodes CASSYRTANTEAFF.

The V gene is TRBV30, the J gene TRBJ1-2, with D tentatively TRBD1 (5 bases). CDR1 and CDR2 from the germline V gene are GTSNPN and SVGIG (reference sequence). The CDR3 runs 13 residues. V lost 4 bases to trimming and J lost 5 bases, with 14 bases between them. CDR3 DNA sequence: TGTGCCTGGATGGGGGGGTCCCCGTATGGCTACACCTTC. This gives the protein CAWMGGSPYGYTF.

The V gene is TRBV6-5, the J gene TRBJ1-4; 7 nucleotides match TRBD1. CDR1 is MNHEY and CDR2 is SVGAGI in the germline V gene. This CDR3 has 14 amino acids. V lost 2 bases and J lost 8; bases outside the gene matches: 5. DNA of the CDR3: TGTGCCAGCAGTTACGGACAGGATTGGGAAAAACTGTTTTTT. Its translation is CASSYGQDWEKLFF.

The chain is built from TRBV19 and TRBJ1-1; D is undetermined. CDR1 is LNHDA, CDR2 SQIVND, per germline (reference sequence). This CDR3 is built from 14 residues. Trimming removed 6 bases at V and 2 bases at J, with 13 bases between. The CDR3 here is CASRRESENTEAFF. CDR3 coding DNA: TGTGCCAGTAGGAGGGAGTCGGAAAACACTGAAGCTTTCTTT.

The chain combines TRBV11-1 with TRBJ2-5; D is perhaps TRBD1 (6 bases). This CDR3 has 14 amino acids. The germline gives CDR1 SGHAT, CDR2 FQDESV (reference sequence). Trimming shortened V by 5 bases and J by 2 bases, and 12 bases separated the two germline ends. CDR3 sequence (DNA): TGTGCCAGCAGCGTCCAGGGGACGCAAGAGACCCAGTACTTC. Amino acids: CASSVQGTQETQYF.

This clone appeared a single time. This rearrangement joins TRBV27 to TRBJ2-7; 7 positions agree with TRBD1. Unmatched junction bases numbered 12, after V lost 6 bases and J lost 4 bases. CDR1 is MNHEY, CDR2 SMNVEV, per germline (reference sequence). The CDR3 runs to 15 residues. The CDR3 loop reads CASSTPQGLKYEQYF. The CDR3 DNA sequence: TGTGCCAGCAGCACTCCACAGGGGTTAAAGTACGAGCAGTACTTC.

The chain couples TRBV4-1 to TRBJ2-4; maybe TRBD2 (6 bases). The CDR3 covers 16 residues. With 0 bases removed from V and 6 bases from J, the gap between germline ends came to 15 bases. CDR1 MGHRA and CDR2 YSYEKL come from the germline V gene. The DNA for the CDR3 is TGCGCCAGCAGCCAAGAGTTCCGGGGGTCGAGAAACATTCAGTACTTC. Amino acid sequence: CASSQEFRGSRNIQYF.

This sequence joins TRBV19 and TRBJ2-1; 7 nucleotides match TRBD2. The CDR3 has 15 amino acids. Germline-derived CDR1 and CDR2 are LNHDA and SQIVND (reference sequence). The junction had 7 bases not matched to a gene; V was cut back by 3 bases and J by 5 bases. The CDR3 loop is CASSILGGSHNEQFF. CDR3 coding DNA: TGTGCCAGTAGTATCCTCGGCGGGAGTCACAATGAGCAGTTCTTC.